This T cell receptor (beta chain) comes out of a study of radiotherapy plus CTLA-4 blockade in lung cancer. Notes on the study in general: Early clonal dynamics of blood T cells, together with interferon-beta, were reported as the best response predictor. Blood TCR clones of tumor origin expanded after radiotherapy plus ipilimumab.

The assay was immunoSEQ multiplex PCR, and TCRdb's table has in-frame clones only and misses some. The profile covers 45,000 to 55,000 clones, with 88% appearing a single time and 6.5% to 9% taken by the ten largest. The CDR3 is made up of 16 amino acids. The J segment lost 2 bases and the V segment lost 5 bases, leaving 9 bases of the junction unmatched. Germline V lookup: CDR1 SGHNT, CDR2 YYREEE (reference sequence). In the case of this clone: Its target is unknown.

The material was peripheral blood, obtained from a patient treated with radiotherapy plus ipilimumab. The receptor was isolated from a human donor with non-small cell lung cancer whose response to radiotherapy plus ipilimumab could not be evaluated. The gene calls are TRBV5-4 and TRBJ2-1, with 8 nucleotides matching TRBD1. This CDR3 reads CASSPDRGATYNEQFF. The CDR3 bases are TGTGCCAGCAGTCCAGACAGGGGCGCAACCTACAATGAGCAGTTCTTC.